This T cell receptor (beta chain) originates from a study of early T cells in non-severe SARS-CoV-2 infection. The overall study: Investigators sequenced bulk RNA drawn from unsorted whole blood, and chains remained unpaired. The study, taken as a whole, reports: Anti-spike CD8 responses were favored by VDJdb matching, which missed private and CD4 specificities.

This clonotype was detected a few times. What it recognizes is unknown. Each single cDNA molecule received a unique molecular identifier. TCRdb independently ran MiXCR on the 5' RACE reads; one entry per CDR3 protein. The sample lists about 42,000 distinct CDR3 sequences; roughly 6.2% were seen once. Germline V gene sequence: CDR1 SGHNT, CDR2 YENEEA. Unmatched junction bases numbered 10, after V lost 5 bases and J lost 2 bases. This CDR3 is 16 amino acids long. The material was whole blood, obtained at baseline. The clonotype comes from an adult who was a healthcare worker with PCR-confirmed SARS-CoV-2 infection or an uninfected control (not recorded which). The chain joins TRBV11-3 to TRBJ2-3; 7 nucleotides align to TRBD1. The CDR3 region has the DNA TGTGCCAGCAGCCCTGGTAGGGGGCGATCCACAGATACGCAGTATTTT. Its translation is CASSPGRGRSTDTQYF.